These 24 T cell receptor beta chains originate from one sample sequenced in a study of cytomegalovirus exposure and HLA in healthy donors. The PCR ran on 60 Vbeta and 13 Jbeta primers. Clones were read by immunoSEQ multiplex PCR, and TCRdb kept only the in-frame ones, dropping some. The sample has 110,000 or so clones, around three quarters seen once. The sample was PBMCs. The receptors come from a man aged 50 to 60 in good health and CMV-seropositive.

The chain uses TRBV7-9 and TRBJ1-2; a possible D gene is TRBD1 (5 bases). Germline V CDR1 and CDR2: SEHNR, FQNEAQ (reference sequence). There are 12 residues in the CDR3. The ends were cut back, 4 bases at V and 10 bases at J, with 13 bases in the middle. The CDR3 sequence: CASSSSGFDYTF. As DNA, the CDR3 is TGTGCCAGCAGCTCTTCAGGGTTTGACTACACCTTC.

The rearrangement joins TRBV7-3 to TRBJ2-3, with 7 bases aligning to TRBD1. V was pared by 4 bases and J by 3 bases, with 4 bases of the junction left unmatched. This CDR3 is 14 amino acids long. Germline-derived CDR1 and CDR2 are SGHTA and FQGTGA. The CDR3 spells CASSSDRNTDTQYF. The CDR3 DNA sequence: TGTGCCAGCAGCTCGGACAGGAATACAGATACGCAGTATTTT.

This clone has just a few counts. The gene calls are TRBV7-2 and TRBJ1-5; a possible D gene is TRBD1 (5 bases). This CDR3 contains 15 residues. Trimming cost V 0 bases and J 5 bases, with 11 bases left between them. Germline V gene sequence: CDR1 SGHTA, CDR2 FQGNSA. The CDR3 sequence: CASSLAATAYQPQHF. The DNA of the CDR3 is TGTGCCAGCAGCTTAGCTGCGACAGCCTATCAGCCCCAGCATTTT.

This chain joins TRBV19 and TRBJ1-1; TRBD1 matches 7 bases. J was trimmed by 5 bases and V by 5 bases; bases with no gene match: 11. The CDR3 is made up of 15 amino acids. Germline assignment: CDR1 LNHDA and CDR2 SQIVND (reference sequence). The CDR3 DNA is TGTGCCAGTAGTCTCTATACCGGGACAGTGACTGAAGCTTTCTTT. Translation gives CASSLYTGTVTEAFF.

Concerning this clone: This same CDR3 is encoded by further DNA sequences in the sample. The chain employs TRBV6-5 and TRBJ1-6; D is perhaps TRBD1 (5 bases). The CDR3 loop spans 15 amino acids. The V end lost 3 bases, the J end lost 6 bases, and 12 bases lay between the germline ends. Germline loops: CDR1 MNHEY, CDR2 SVGAGI. The DNA of the CDR3 is TGTGCCAGCAGTTATGGGGGGGACTTTAATTCACCCCTCCACTTT. Its protein product is CASSYGGDFNSPLHF.

The rearrangement uses TRBV5-4 and TRBJ1-4; 8 positions match TRBD1. Losses at the gene ends were 5 bases for V and 4 bases for J; bases not matched to a gene: 4. Germline CDR1 SGHNT, CDR2 YYREEE (reference sequence). The CDR3 has 14 amino acids. The CDR3 DNA reads as TGTGCCAGCAGTGGACAGGGTAGTAATGAAAAACTGTTTTTT. The encoded protein is CASSGQGSNEKLFF.

The chain carries TRBV6-6 and TRBJ1-5, with TRBD1 as a possible D gene (6 bases). Germline V lookup: CDR1 MNHNY, CDR2 SVGAGI (reference sequence). This CDR3 spans 12 amino acids. CDR3 DNA sequence: TGTTGTACAGGGTTTGGCAATCAGCCCCAGCATTTT. Translating it yields CCTGFGNQPQHF.

CDR3 protein: CASSSLTGNDYGYTF. CDR3 DNA sequence: TGTGCCAGCAGCTCACTGACAGGGAATGACTATGGCTACACCTTC. This chain links TRBV6-1 with TRBJ1-2, with 7 positions matching TRBD1. This CDR3 comprises 15 residues. The germline V gene has CDR1 MNHNS and CDR2 SASEGT. V lost 6 bases to trimming and J lost 3 bases; unmatched junction nucleotides: 10.

This chain uses TRBV9 with TRBJ1-2; TRBD1 agrees at 10 bases. This CDR3 region has 17 residues. V lost 2 bases to trimming and J lost 6 bases; unmatched junction nucleotides: 13. Germline assignment: CDR1 SGDLS and CDR2 YYNGEE. CDR3 protein: CASSVNGDRGNLDGYTF. The CDR3 DNA reads TGTGCCAGCAGCGTTAACGGGGACAGGGGAAATTTGGATGGCTACACCTTC.

The rearrangement links TRBV7-9 to TRBJ2-2; 11 bases are a match to TRBD2. J was trimmed by 5 bases and V by 4 bases; bases with no gene match: 6. The CDR3 sequence is 16 residues long. Germline loops: CDR1 SEHNR, CDR2 FQNEAQ (reference sequence). CDR3 sequence reads: CASSSLAGGRTGELFF. The CDR3 region has the DNA TGTGCCAGCAGCTCTCTAGCGGGAGGTCGGACCGGGGAGCTGTTTTTT.

This clone was seen just once. In DNA form, the CDR3 reads TGTGCCTGGAGTGAGGGACTGTTGGGGAATGAAAAACTGTTTTTT. It yields the protein CAWSEGLLGNEKLFF. The V gene is TRBV30, the J gene TRBJ1-4, with TRBD1 as a possible D gene (5 bases). The CDR3 sequence is 15 residues long. Trimming removed 1 base at V and 5 bases at J, with 14 bases between. Per germline, CDR1 GTSNPN and CDR2 SVGIG (reference sequence).

V gene TRBV6-5 combines with J gene TRBJ2-1; 8 nucleotides agree with TRBD2. Germline loops: CDR1 MNHEY, CDR2 SVGAGI. Trimming at V came to 11 bases and at J to 8 bases, leaving 11 bases not matched to a gene. CDR3 size: 13 residues. CDR3 in amino acids: CACTGGGRDEQFF. CDR3 bases: TGTGCCTGCACGGGGGGGGGTAGAGATGAGCAGTTCTTC.

CDR3 coding DNA: TGTGCCAGCAGTTCCTCCGGGACAGGGACTCGGGTGCAGTTCTTC. Translating it yields CASSSSGTGTRVQFF. The V gene is TRBV6-5, the J gene TRBJ2-1; 9 positions agree with TRBD1. V shed 4 bases and J 12 bases; nucleotides not matched to a gene: 13. CDR1 and CDR2 from the germline V gene are MNHEY and SVGAGI. This CDR3 region has 15 residues.

As concerns this clone: The same CDR3 can be traced to other DNA sequences in this sample. The genes are TRBV2 and TRBJ1-5; D is unclear. The CDR3 consists of 16 residues. The germline gives CDR1 SNHLY, CDR2 FYNNEI. The ends were cut back, 4 bases at V and 1 base at J, with 14 bases in the middle. In DNA form, the CDR3 reads TGTGCCAGCAGTGTTGGAGGGTCAGCGAGCAATCAGCCCCAGCATTTT. Protein sequence: CASSVGGSASNQPQHF.

This clone came up once. V usage is TRBV7-2 and J usage is TRBJ2-1, with 8 bases identical to TRBD1. The V gene's germline CDR1 is SGHTA and CDR2 FQGNSA. The CDR3 extends over 15 amino acids. J lost 9 bases, V lost 3 bases, and 10 bases had no gene match. CDR3 sequence (DNA): TGTGCCAGCAGCTTGGTCCTAGCCGGACAGGGTGAGCAGTTCTTC. Translated: CASSLVLAGQGEQFF.

The chain carries TRBV5-4 and TRBJ2-7, with D unclear. Germline-derived CDR1 and CDR2 are SGHNT and YYREEE (reference sequence). This CDR3 is built from 14 residues. V was clipped by 4 bases and J by 5 bases, with 16 bases between them. The CDR3: CASSQKKYEDEQYF. The CDR3 DNA reads TGTGCCAGCAGCCAGAAGAAATACGAGGACGAGCAGTACTTC.

The genes are TRBV5-4 and TRBJ1-1; unclear D gene. V lost 2 bases, J lost 0 bases, and 11 bases lay in between. The germline CDR1 and CDR2 sequences are SGHNT and YYREEE (reference sequence). The length of the CDR3 is 15 residues. CDR3 amino acids: CASSLSGPLNTEAFF. DNA for the CDR3: TGTGCCAGCAGCTTATCTGGGCCCTTGAACACTGAAGCTTTCTTT.

DNA for the CDR3: TGTGCCAGCAGCTTAGCGATAGCTAGCACAGATACGCAGTATTTT. The encoded protein is CASSLAIASTDTQYF. This chain links TRBV7-9 with TRBJ2-3; no definite D call. The CDR3 is made up of 15 amino acids. The V and J ends lost 0 bases and 0 bases respectively, with 7 bases between them. CDR1 SEHNR and CDR2 FQNEAQ come from the germline V gene (reference sequence).

J is TRBJ2-7 and V is TRBV7-2; 10 bases line up with TRBD2. The CDR3 length is 15 residues. Losses at the gene ends were 3 bases for V and 3 bases for J; bases not matched to a gene: 5. Looked up from germline, CDR1 is SGHTA and CDR2 is FQGNSA. Written as DNA, the CDR3 is TGTGCCAGCAGCTTTGGGTCTAGCGGGAGCTACGAGCAGTACTTC. This codes for CASSFGSSGSYEQYF.

The chain links TRBV5-1 to TRBJ1-2, with D possibly matching TRBD1 (6 bases). V was shortened by 4 bases and J by 5 bases, with 18 bases between the two germline ends. Germline CDR1 reads SGHRS; CDR2 reads YFSETQ. The CDR3 sequence is 15 residues long. The CDR3 loop is CASSKSGTQGYGYTF. CDR3 sequence (DNA): TGCGCCAGCAGCAAATCGGGGACCCAGGGGTATGGCTACACCTTC.

J is TRBJ2-7 and V is TRBV7-9; the D is unclear. CDR1 is SEHNR, CDR2 FQNEAQ, per germline (reference sequence). The CDR3 is made up of 13 amino acids. V gave up 0 bases and J gave up 6 bases, with 9 bases separating them. This chain's CDR3 is CASSLAVNGEQYF. CDR3 DNA sequence: TGTGCCAGCAGCTTAGCGGTGAACGGCGAGCAGTACTTC.

The J gene is TRBJ2-7, the V gene TRBV5-1; 7 positions match TRBD2. V trimming: 5 bases; J trimming: 3 bases; junction bases outside the gene matches: 8. This CDR3 is 14 amino acids long. The germline V gene encodes CDR1 SGHRS and CDR2 YFSETQ. The CDR3 region has the DNA TGCGCCAGCAGTCTGCAGGGAGGGTACTACGAGCAGTACTTC. Translating gives CASSLQGGYYEQYF.

The chain is built from TRBV19 and TRBJ1-5, with TRBD1 matching over 8 bases. Losses at the gene ends were 4 bases for V and 6 bases for J; bases not matched to a gene: 5. Germline-derived CDR1 and CDR2 are LNHDA and SQIVND (reference sequence). The CDR3 is made up of 14 amino acids. The CDR3: CASSTSGGSQPQHF. In DNA form, the CDR3 reads TGTGCCAGTAGTACTTCAGGGGGCAGTCAGCCCCAGCATTTT.

The gene calls are TRBV29-1 and TRBJ1-1; TRBD1 is a possible D gene (5 bases). V lost 5 bases to trimming and J lost 0 bases, with 13 bases between them. The CDR3 contains 14 residues. The V gene's germline CDR1 is SQVTM and CDR2 ANQGSEA. The chain's CDR3 is CSVIQGSMNTEAFF. CDR3 in DNA: TGCAGCGTTATCCAGGGAAGCATGAACACTGAAGCTTTCTTT.